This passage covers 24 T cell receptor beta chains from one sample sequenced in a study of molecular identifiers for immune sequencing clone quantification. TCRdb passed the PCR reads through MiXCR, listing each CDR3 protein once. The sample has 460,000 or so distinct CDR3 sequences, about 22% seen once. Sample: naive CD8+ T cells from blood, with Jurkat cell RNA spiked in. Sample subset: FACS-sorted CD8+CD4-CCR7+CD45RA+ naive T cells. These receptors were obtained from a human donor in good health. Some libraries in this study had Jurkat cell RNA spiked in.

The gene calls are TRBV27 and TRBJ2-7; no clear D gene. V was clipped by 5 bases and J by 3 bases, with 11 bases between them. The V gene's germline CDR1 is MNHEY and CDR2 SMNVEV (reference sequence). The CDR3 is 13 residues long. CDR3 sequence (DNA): TGTGCCAGCAGTCCCCGGACGGTCTACGAGCAGTACTTC. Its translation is CASSPRTVYEQYF.

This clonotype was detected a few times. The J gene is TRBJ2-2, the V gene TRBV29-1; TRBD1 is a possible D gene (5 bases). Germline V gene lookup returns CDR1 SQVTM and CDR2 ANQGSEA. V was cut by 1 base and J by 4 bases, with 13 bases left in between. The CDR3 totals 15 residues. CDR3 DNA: TGCAGCGTTGAAGGGGAAGGGGCTGGCACCGGGGAGCTGTTTTTT. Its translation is CSVEGEGAGTGELFF.

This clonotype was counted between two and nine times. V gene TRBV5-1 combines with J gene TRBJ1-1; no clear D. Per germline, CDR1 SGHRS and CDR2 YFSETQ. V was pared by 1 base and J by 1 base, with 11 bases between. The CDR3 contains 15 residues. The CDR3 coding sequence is TGCGCCAGCAGCTTGATAGGGCCGGAGAACACTGAAGCTTTCTTT. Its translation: CASSLIGPENTEAFF.

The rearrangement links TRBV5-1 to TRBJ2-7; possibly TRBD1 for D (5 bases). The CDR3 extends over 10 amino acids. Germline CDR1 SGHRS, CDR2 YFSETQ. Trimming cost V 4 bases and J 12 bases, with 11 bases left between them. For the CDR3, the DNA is TGCGCCAGCAGCACGGAAACAGGGTACTTC. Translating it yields CASSTETGYF.

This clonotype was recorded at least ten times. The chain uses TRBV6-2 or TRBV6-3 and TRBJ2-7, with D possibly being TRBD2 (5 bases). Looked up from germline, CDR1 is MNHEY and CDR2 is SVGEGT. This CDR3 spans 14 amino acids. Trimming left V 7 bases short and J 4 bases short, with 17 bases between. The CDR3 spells CASTQDSTPYEQYF. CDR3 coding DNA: TGTGCCAGCACCCAGGACTCTACACCGTACGAGCAGTACTTC.

The CDR3: CASSNTGSTDTQYF. In DNA form, the CDR3 reads TGTGCCAGCAGCAACACAGGAAGCACAGATACGCAGTATTTT. The chain is built from TRBV7-3 and TRBJ2-3, with a weak D call TRBD1 (5 bases). Trimming left V 5 bases short and J 0 bases short, with 9 bases between. Germline CDR1 SGHTA, CDR2 FQGTGA. The CDR3 consists of 14 residues.

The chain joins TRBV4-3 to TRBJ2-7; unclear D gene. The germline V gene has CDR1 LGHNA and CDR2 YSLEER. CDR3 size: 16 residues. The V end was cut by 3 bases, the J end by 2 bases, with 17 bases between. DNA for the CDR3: TGCGCCAGCAGCCACCGATATAACACCGGAACCTACGAGCAGTACTTC. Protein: CASSHRYNTGTYEQYF.

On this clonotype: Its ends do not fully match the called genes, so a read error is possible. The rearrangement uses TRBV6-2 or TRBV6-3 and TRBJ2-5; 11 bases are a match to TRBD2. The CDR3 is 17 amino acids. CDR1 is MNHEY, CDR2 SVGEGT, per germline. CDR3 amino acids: CAGSYSIGLAGQETQYF. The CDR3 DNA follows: TGTGCCGGCAGTTACTCGATTGGACTAGCGGGTCAAGAGACCCAGTACTTC.

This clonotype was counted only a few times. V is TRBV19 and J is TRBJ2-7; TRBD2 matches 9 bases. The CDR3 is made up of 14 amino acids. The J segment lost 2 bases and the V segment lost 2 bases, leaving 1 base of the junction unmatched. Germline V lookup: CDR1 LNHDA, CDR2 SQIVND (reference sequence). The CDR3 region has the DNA TGTGCCAGTAGTATAACTAGCGGGCCCTACGAGCAGTACTTC. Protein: CASSITSGPYEQYF. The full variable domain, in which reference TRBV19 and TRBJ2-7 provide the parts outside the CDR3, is DGGITQSPKYLFRKEGQNVTLSCEQNLNHDAMYWYRQDPGQGLRLIYYSQIVNDFQKGDIAEGYSVSREKKESFPLTVTSAQKNPTAFYLCASSITSGPYEQYFGPGTRLTVT.

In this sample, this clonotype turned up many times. In DNA, the CDR3 is TGTGCCAGCACCCTCTTAGCTGGGACAGGGATGGCAGATACGCAGTATTTT. It is translated as CASTLLAGTGMADTQYF. The V call is TRBV5-6, the J call TRBJ2-3, with 9 nucleotides matching TRBD1. V trimming: 6 bases; J trimming: 4 bases; junction bases outside the gene matches: 15. Germline loops: CDR1 SGHDT, CDR2 YYEEEE. The CDR3 is 17 residues long.

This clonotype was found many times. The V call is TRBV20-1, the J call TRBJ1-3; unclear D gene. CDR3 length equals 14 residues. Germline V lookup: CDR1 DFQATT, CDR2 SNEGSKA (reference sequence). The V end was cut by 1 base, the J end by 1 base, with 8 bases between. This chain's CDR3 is CSARGGVSGNTIYF. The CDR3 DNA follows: TGCAGTGCTAGAGGTGGAGTATCTGGAAACACCATATATTTT.

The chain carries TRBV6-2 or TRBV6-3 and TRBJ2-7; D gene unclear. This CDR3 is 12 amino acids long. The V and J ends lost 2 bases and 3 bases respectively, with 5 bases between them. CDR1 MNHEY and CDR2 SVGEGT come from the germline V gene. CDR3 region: CASSYDVYEQYF. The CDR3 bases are TGTGCCAGCAGTTACGATGTCTACGAGCAGTACTTC.

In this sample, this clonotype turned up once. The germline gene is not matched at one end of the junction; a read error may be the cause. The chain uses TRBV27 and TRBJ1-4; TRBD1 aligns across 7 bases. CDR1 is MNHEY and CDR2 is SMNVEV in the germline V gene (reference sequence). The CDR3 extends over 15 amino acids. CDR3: CASSADRDGVEQLFF. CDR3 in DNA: TGTGCCAGCAGTGCAGACAGGGATGGGGTTGAACAACTGTTTTTT.

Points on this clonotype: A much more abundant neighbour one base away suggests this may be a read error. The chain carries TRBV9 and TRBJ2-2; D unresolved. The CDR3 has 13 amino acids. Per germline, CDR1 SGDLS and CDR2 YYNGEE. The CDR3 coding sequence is TGTGCCGGCAGCGTAGAAAACACCGGGGAGCTGTTTTTT. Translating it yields CAGSVENTGELFF.

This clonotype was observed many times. Here the CDR3 DNA reads TGTGCCATCAGACCCACAGGGGACTATGGCTACACCTTC. This translates into CAIRPTGDYGYTF. The V gene is TRBV10-3, the J gene TRBJ1-2, with TRBD1 identical over 7 bases. The CDR3 length is 13 residues. Germline CDR1 and CDR2: ENHRY and SYGVKD. J gave up 3 bases and V 6 bases, and 4 bases lay outside the gene matches.

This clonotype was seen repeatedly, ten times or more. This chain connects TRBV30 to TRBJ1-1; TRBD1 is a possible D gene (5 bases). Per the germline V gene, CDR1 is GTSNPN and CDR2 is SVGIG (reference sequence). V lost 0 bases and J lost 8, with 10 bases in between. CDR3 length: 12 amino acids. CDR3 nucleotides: TGTGCCTGGAGTGTTTTACCAGGGGAAGCTTTCTTT. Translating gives CAWSVLPGEAFF.

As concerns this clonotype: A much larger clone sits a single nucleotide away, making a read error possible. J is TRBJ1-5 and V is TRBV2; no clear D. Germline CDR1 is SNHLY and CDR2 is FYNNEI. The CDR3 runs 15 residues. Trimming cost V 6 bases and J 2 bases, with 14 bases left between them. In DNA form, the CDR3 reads TGTGCCAGCAGCCTCCCTGACGGAGGCAATCAGCCCCAGCATTTT. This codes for CASSLPDGGNQPQHF.

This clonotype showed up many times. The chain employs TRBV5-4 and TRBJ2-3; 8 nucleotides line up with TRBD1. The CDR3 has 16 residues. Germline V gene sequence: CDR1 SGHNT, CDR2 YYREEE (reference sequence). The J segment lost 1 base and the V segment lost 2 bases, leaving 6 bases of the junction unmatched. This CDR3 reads CASSLRQGPRTDTQYF. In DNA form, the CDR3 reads TGTGCCAGCAGCTTACGACAGGGGCCGCGCACAGATACGCAGTATTTT.

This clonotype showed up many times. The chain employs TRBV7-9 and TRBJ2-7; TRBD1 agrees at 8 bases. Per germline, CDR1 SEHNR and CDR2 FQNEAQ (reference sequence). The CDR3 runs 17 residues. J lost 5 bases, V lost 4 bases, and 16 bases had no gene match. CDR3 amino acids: CASSSSYTDREDHEQYF. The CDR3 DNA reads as TGTGCCAGCAGCTCCTCCTACACGGACAGGGAGGACCACGAGCAGTACTTC.

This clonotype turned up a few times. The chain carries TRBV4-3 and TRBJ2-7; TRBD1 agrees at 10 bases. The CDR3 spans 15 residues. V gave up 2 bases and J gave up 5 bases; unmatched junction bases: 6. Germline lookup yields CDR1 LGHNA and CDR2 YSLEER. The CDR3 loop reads CASSQTTGGYHEQYF. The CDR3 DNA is TGCGCCAGCAGCCAAACGACAGGGGGCTATCACGAGCAGTACTTC.

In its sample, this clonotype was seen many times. DNA for the CDR3: TGTGCCAGCAGCCCCGACCTAGTTGGCTACGAGCAGTACTTC. Translation: CASSPDLVGYEQYF. The chain links TRBV28 to TRBJ2-7, with unresolved D. The V end was cut by 6 bases, the J end by 3 bases, with 15 bases between. This CDR3 region has 14 residues. Germline assignment: CDR1 MDHEN and CDR2 SYDVKM.

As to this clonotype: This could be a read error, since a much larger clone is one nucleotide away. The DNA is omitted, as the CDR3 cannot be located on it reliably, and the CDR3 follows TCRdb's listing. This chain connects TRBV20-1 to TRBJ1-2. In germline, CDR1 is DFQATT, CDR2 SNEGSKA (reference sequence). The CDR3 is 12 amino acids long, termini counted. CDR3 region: CSATDPDYGCTF.

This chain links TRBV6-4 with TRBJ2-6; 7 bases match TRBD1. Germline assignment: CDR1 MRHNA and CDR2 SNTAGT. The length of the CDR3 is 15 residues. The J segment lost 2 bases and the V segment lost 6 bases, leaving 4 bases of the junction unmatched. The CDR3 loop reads CASRETGTGANVLTF. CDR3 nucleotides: TGTGCCAGCAGGGAGACAGGGACTGGGGCCAACGTCCTGACTTTC.

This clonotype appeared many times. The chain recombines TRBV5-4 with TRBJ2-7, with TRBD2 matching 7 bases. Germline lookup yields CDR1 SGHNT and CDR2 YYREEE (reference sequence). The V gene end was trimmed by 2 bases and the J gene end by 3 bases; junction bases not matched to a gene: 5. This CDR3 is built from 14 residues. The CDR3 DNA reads TGTGCCAGCAGCTTCGGACTAGAAGGCTACGAGCAGTACTTC. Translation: CASSFGLEGYEQYF.